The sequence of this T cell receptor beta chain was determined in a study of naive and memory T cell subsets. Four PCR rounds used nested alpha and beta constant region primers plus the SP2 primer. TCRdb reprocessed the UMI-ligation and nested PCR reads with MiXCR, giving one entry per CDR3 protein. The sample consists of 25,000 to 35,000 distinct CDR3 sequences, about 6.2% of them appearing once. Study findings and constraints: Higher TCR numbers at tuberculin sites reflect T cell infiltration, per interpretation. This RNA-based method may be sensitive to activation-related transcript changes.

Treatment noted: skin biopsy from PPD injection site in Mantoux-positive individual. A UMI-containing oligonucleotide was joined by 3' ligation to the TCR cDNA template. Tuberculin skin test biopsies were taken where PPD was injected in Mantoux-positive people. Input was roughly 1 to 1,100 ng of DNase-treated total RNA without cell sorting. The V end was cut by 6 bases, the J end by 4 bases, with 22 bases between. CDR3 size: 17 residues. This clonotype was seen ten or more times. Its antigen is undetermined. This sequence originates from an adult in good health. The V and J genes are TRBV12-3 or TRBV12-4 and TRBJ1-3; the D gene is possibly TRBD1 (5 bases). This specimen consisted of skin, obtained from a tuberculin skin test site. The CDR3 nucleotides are TGTGCCAGCAGCCGGGACTTTACTAGGGTCGAAGGAAACACCATATATTTT. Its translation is CASSRDFTRVEGNTIYF.